Below are 28 T cell receptor beta chains sequenced from a single sample in a study of blood T cells in healthy people across ages. PCR was performed a second time for about 7 to 12 cycles using a sample-barcoded 5' primer and a J-beta primer mix. From the 5' RACE reads, TCRdb called clonotypes with MiXCR, one entry per CDR3 protein. Of hundreds of thousands of distinct CDR3 sequences in the sample, less than 35% are singletons; the top ten hold around 14%. The material sequenced was blood. The receptors come from a woman over 75 in good health.

Many counts were recorded for this clonotype. The chain couples TRBV5-6 to TRBJ2-3; 10 bases line up with TRBD1. CDR3 length: 15 residues. Germline CDR1 reads SGHDT; CDR2 reads YYEEEE. Trimming took 4 bases from V and 3 from J; bases not matched to a gene: 5. The CDR3 sequence: CASSQTGGGTDTQYF. The CDR3 DNA is TGTGCCAGCAGCCAGACAGGGGGCGGGACAGATACGCAGTATTTT.

This clonotype was seen a few times. The chain carries TRBV14 and TRBJ1-2, with D tentatively TRBD1 (5 bases). Trimming stripped 3 bases from V and 6 bases from J, with 11 bases between. The CDR3 consists of 13 residues. The germline V gene encodes CDR1 SGHDN and CDR2 FVKESK. The CDR3 DNA reads TGTGCCAGCAGCCATTTCGGGGGGGATGGCTACACCTTC. Amino acids: CASSHFGGDGYTF.

This clonotype was recorded many times. The chain is built from TRBV6-2 or TRBV6-3 and TRBJ2-5; D not certain. The V and J ends lost 2 bases and 2 bases respectively, with 6 bases between them. The germline gives CDR1 MNHEY, CDR2 SVGEGT. This CDR3 is 13 amino acids long. The CDR3 DNA sequence: TGTGCCAGCAGTTACGGGGTGCAAGAGACCCAGTACTTC. This encodes CASSYGVQETQYF.

A few counts support this clonotype. The gene calls are TRBV30 and TRBJ2-1; 11 bases match TRBD2. The CDR3 length is 14 residues. The J segment lost 7 bases and the V segment lost 5 bases, leaving 7 bases of the junction unmatched. Germline V gene data show CDR1 as GTSNPN and CDR2 as SVGIG (reference sequence). The CDR3 DNA sequence: TGTGCCTGGGAGACTAGCGGGGTTTCGAATGAGCAGTTCTTC. Protein product: CAWETSGVSNEQFF.

V usage is TRBV7-8 and J usage is TRBJ1-6; no clear D gene. Trimming left V 0 bases short and J 10 bases short, with 10 bases between. CDR1 SGHVS and CDR2 FQNEAQ come from the germline V gene. CDR3 length equals 14 residues. The CDR3 loop reads CASSLAMGESPLHF. Here the CDR3 DNA reads TGTGCCAGCAGCTTAGCGATGGGCGAGTCACCCCTCCACTTT.

This clonotype was observed a single time. At one boundary the junction diverges from the germline segment, which might be a read error. The V and J genes are TRBV5-4 and TRBJ2-7, with D tentatively TRBD1 (6 bases). CDR3 size: 14 residues. Germline V lookup: CDR1 SGHNT, CDR2 YYREEE (reference sequence). The CDR3 region has the DNA TGTGCCAGCAGTTTGGTTTCCGGGACATACGAGCAGTACTTC. Translation: CASSLVSGTYEQYF.

Notes on this clonotype: The CDR3 end shows no conserved phenylalanine or tryptophan, and so a read error is likely. The rearrangement joins TRBV6-6 to TRBJ1-6, with 11 bases aligning to TRBD1. Unmatched junction bases numbered 1, after V lost 2 bases and J lost 7 bases. There are 15 residues in the CDR3. Germline values: CDR1 MNHNY, CDR2 SVGAGI (reference sequence). The CDR3 loop reads CASSYRDRGNSPLHV. The CDR3 DNA follows: TGTGCCAGCAGTTACAGGGACAGGGGGAATTCACCCCTCCACGTT.

Worth noting for this clonotype: The junction differs from germline at one of its ends, possibly a read error. In DNA, the CDR3 is TGTACCAGCAGCCAATACCAGAGGACGGGGGCGGCAGATACGCAGTATTTT. This gives the protein CTSSQYQRTGAADTQYF. The V gene is TRBV7-9, the J gene TRBJ2-3; perhaps D is TRBD1 or TRBD2 (6 bases each). The CDR3 spans 17 residues. The germline V gene encodes CDR1 SEHNR and CDR2 FQNEAQ (reference sequence).

There are a few counts of this clonotype. V gene TRBV3-1 combines with J gene TRBJ2-1, with 9 bases that match TRBD1. Trimming took 4 bases from V and 12 from J; bases not matched to a gene: 13. Germline-derived CDR1 and CDR2 are LGHDT and YNNKEL (reference sequence). This CDR3 contains 15 residues. The CDR3 region has the DNA TGTGCCAGCAGCCCCGCGGGACAGGGCGTCTTGGGGCAGTTCTTC. This translates into CASSPAGQGVLGQFF.

This clonotype appeared a few times. This chain uses TRBV7-6 with TRBJ2-4, with a tentative D call TRBD2 (6 bases). V shed 5 bases and J shed 13 bases, with 18 bases lying between them. This CDR3 contains 13 residues. The germline CDR1 and CDR2 sequences are SGHVS and FNYEAQ. CDR3 DNA: TGTGCCAGCAGCGAGCCGGGACTTTCAGAGCAGTACTTC. This gives the protein CASSEPGLSEQYF.

This sequence joins TRBV5-1 and TRBJ1-1; D uncertain. The CDR3 covers 14 residues. The germline V and J ends were trimmed by 5 bases and 6 bases, with 17 bases remaining between them. In germline, CDR1 is SGHRS, CDR2 YFSETQ. The CDR3 nucleotides are TGCGCCAGCAGGCAACAGAGTGAGTCCTCTGAAGCTTTCTTT. It is translated as CASRQQSESSEAFF.

The chain recombines TRBV20-1 with TRBJ1-1, with D perhaps TRBD1 (6 bases). Germline CDR1 and CDR2: DFQATT and SNEGSKA (reference sequence). Trimming removed 6 bases at V and 13 bases at J, with 15 bases between. This CDR3 is 10 amino acids long. Here the CDR3 reads CSARQDWGFF. The CDR3 DNA sequence: TGCAGTGCCAGACAGGATTGGGGTTTCTTT.

The chain employs TRBV6-5 and TRBJ1-2, with 8 bases fitting TRBD1. The CDR3 contains 14 residues. From germline, CDR1 is MNHEY and CDR2 SVGAGI. V shed 4 bases, J shed 7 bases, and the junction held 8 bases outside the gene matches. The CDR3 DNA is TGTGCCAGCAGTTTAACAGGGGGAACCTGTGGCTACACCTTC. Protein: CASSLTGGTCGYTF.

Concerning this clonotype: At one end the junction does not follow the germline gene, possibly because of a read error. CDR3: CASSLAPSGTEAFF. CDR3 nucleotide sequence: TGTGCCAGCAGCTTGGCCCCCTCGGGCACTGAGGCTTTCTTT. This chain connects TRBV7-8 to TRBJ1-1; D not certain. CDR3 size: 14 residues. CDR1 and CDR2 from the germline V gene are SGHVS and FQNEAQ.

The rearrangement uses TRBV12-3 or TRBV12-4 and TRBJ2-7, with 7 bases lining up with TRBD1. V was pared by 6 bases and J by 3 bases, with 8 bases of the junction left unmatched. The CDR3 covers 14 residues. The chain's CDR3 is CASRPTGMGYEQYF. CDR3 sequence (DNA): TGTGCCAGCAGGCCGACAGGGATGGGCTACGAGCAGTACTTC.

With respect to this clonotype: Possible read error: a much larger clone is one base away. The CDR3 DNA reads TGTGCCAGCAGCCTCGGGACTAGCGGCCACAATGAGCAGTACTTC. Translation: CASSLGTSGHNEQYF. The V and J genes are TRBV3-1 and TRBJ2-5; 11 bases match TRBD2. J lost 11 bases, V lost 4 bases, and 12 bases had no gene match. This CDR3 is built from 15 residues. Germline CDR1 LGHDT, CDR2 YNNKEL (reference sequence).

This clonotype was seen at least ten times. V usage is TRBV6-5 and J usage is TRBJ2-1; 10 bases map to TRBD1. The V and J ends lost 6 bases and 6 bases, in that order; junction bases with no gene match: 11. Germline loops: CDR1 MNHEY, CDR2 SVGAGI. This CDR3 region has 16 residues. CDR3 protein: CASRSTGTGDSNEQFF. The DNA for the CDR3 is TGTGCCAGCAGGTCTACCGGGACAGGGGATTCCAATGAGCAGTTCTTC.

This clonotype was found many times. This chain joins TRBV5-1 and TRBJ2-5; 9 positions match TRBD1. Germline V gene data show CDR1 as SGHRS and CDR2 as YFSETQ. This CDR3 contains 14 residues. The V and J ends lost 4 bases and 11 bases, in that order; junction bases with no gene match: 12. CDR3 protein: CASSLDRGTRKQYF. DNA of the CDR3: TGCGCCAGCAGCCTAGACAGGGGGACCCGAAAGCAGTACTTC.

The rearrangement uses TRBV9 and TRBJ2-1, with 10 bases matching TRBD1. Gene TRBJ2-7 matches the end of the DNA better, so the J call may be wrong. Germline CDR1 and CDR2: SGDLS and YYNGEE. The CDR3 spans 16 residues. Here the CDR3 DNA reads TGTGCCAGCAGCTCGGCGGGGACAGGGGTAGACAATGAGCAGTACTTC. It encodes CASSSAGTGVDNEQYF.

Regarding this clonotype: This clone may be a read error of a much larger clone one base away. V gene TRBV30 combines with J gene TRBJ2-7; D gene ambiguous. The V gene's germline CDR1 is GTSNPN and CDR2 SVGIG (reference sequence). The CDR3 consists of 15 residues. The germline V and J ends were trimmed by 1 base and 7 bases, with 20 bases remaining between them. CDR3 nucleotide sequence: TGTGCCTGGAGTGCCCTGCAGAGCTCCTACAATGAGCAGTACTTC. Encoded protein: CAWSALQSSYNEQYF.

In this sample, this clonotype turned up many times. The V and J genes are TRBV7-2 and TRBJ1-2, with D perhaps matching TRBD1 (5 bases). Looked up from germline, CDR1 is SGHTA and CDR2 is FQGNSA. The CDR3 is 12 residues long. V was clipped by 5 bases and J by 4 bases, with 8 bases between them. The CDR3 nucleotides are TGTGCCAGCAGCCCGACAGCCTATGGCTACACCTTC. Translated, it gives CASSPTAYGYTF. Full variable domain (remainder filled in from reference TRBV7-2 and TRBJ1-2): GAGVSQSPSNKVTEKGKDVELRCDPISGHTALYWYRQSLGQGLEFLIYFQGNSAPDKSGLPSDRFSAERTGGSVSTLTIQRTQQEDSAVYLCASSPTAYGYTFGSGTRLTVV.

The chain is built from TRBV30 and TRBJ1-5; D is unclear. V lost 7 bases and J lost 0, with 10 bases in between. Germline V gives CDR1 GTSNPN, CDR2 SVGIG (reference sequence). This CDR3 spans 13 amino acids. This CDR3 is CAFATGSNQPQHF. DNA for the CDR3: TGTGCCTTCGCGACCGGTAGCAATCAGCCCCAGCATTTT. The variable domain in full, with the rest retrieved from reference TRBV30 and TRBJ1-5, is SQTIHQWPATLVQPVGSPLSLECTVEGTSNPNLYWYRQAAGRGLQLLFYSVGIGQISSEVPQNLSASRPQDRQFILSSKKLLLSDSGFYLCAFATGSNQPQHFGDGTRLSIL.

V is TRBV4-3 and J is TRBJ1-5, with TRBD1 as a possible D gene (5 bases). Germline values: CDR1 LGHNA, CDR2 YSLEER. The CDR3 consists of 20 residues. With 3 bases removed from V and 7 bases from J, the gap between germline ends came to 31 bases. The CDR3 bases are TGCGCCAGCAGCCATGAGAACCGCCCCCCGGACCTTTTCTCAGGGCAGCCCCAGCATTTT. Translating gives CASSHENRPPDLFSGQPQHF.

As regards this clonotype: A much bigger clone sits one base away, suggesting this may be a read error. The rearrangement uses TRBV5-4 and TRBJ2-7; a possible D gene is TRBD1 (5 bases). The CDR3 contains 15 residues. Per germline, CDR1 SGHNT and CDR2 YYREEE (reference sequence). In DNA, the CDR3 is TGTGCCGGCAGTCGGAGACAGCAGAGCTCCTACGAGCAGTACTTC. Protein sequence: CAGSRRQQSSYEQYF.

This clonotype was observed a few times. V is TRBV20-1 and J is TRBJ2-2; 7 bases are a match to TRBD1. Germline V gene lookup returns CDR1 DFQATT and CDR2 SNEGSKA (reference sequence). After removal of 6 bases from V and 1 base from J, the junction contained 8 bases not matched to a gene. The CDR3 consists of 15 residues. The DNA for the CDR3 is TGCAGTGCCAGACAGGGAGCAGGGAACACCGGGGAGCTGTTTTTT. Translating gives CSARQGAGNTGELFF.

There are a few counts of this clonotype. The rearrangement uses TRBV5-4 and TRBJ2-7; D remains unclear. The CDR3 has 13 residues. The germline gives CDR1 SGHNT, CDR2 YYREEE (reference sequence). V dropped 0 bases and J dropped 3 bases, with 7 bases sitting between them. In nucleotides, the CDR3 is TGTGCCAGCAGCTTGGTTAACAACTACGAGCAGTACTTC. Translation: CASSLVNNYEQYF.

The J gene is TRBJ1-2, the V gene TRBV14, with D maybe TRBD1 (5 bases). Trimming removed 5 bases from V and 2 bases from J, with 18 bases in between. CDR3 size: 16 residues. Germline assignment: CDR1 SGHDN and CDR2 FVKESK. As DNA, the CDR3 is TGTGCCAGCAGCACAGGCGGCGGCCGAGGGAACTATGGCTACACCTTC. Protein: CASSTGGGRGNYGYTF.

The genes are TRBV28 and TRBJ1-1; D unresolved. V was pared by 3 bases and J by 5 bases, with 7 bases between. CDR1 is MDHEN, CDR2 SYDVKM, per germline. This CDR3 is built from 12 residues. CDR3 bases: TGTGCCAGCAGTTTGATTGGAACTGAAGCTTTCTTT. This gives the protein CASSLIGTEAFF.